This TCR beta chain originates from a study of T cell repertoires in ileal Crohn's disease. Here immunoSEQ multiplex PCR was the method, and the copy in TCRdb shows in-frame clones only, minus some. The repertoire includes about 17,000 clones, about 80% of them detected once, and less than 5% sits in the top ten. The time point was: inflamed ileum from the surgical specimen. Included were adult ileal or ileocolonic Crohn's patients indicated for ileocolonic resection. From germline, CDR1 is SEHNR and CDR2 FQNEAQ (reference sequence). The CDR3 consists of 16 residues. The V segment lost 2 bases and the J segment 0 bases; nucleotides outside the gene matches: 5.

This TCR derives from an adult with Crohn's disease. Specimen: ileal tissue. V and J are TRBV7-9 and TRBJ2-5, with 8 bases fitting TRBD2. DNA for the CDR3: TGTGCCAGCAGCTTATATACTAGCGGATACCAAGAGACCCAGTACTTC. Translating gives CASSLYTSGYQETQYF.